The 26 T cell receptor beta chains in this list originate from one sample, sequenced in a study of blood T cell repertoires in COVID-19. The data were produced by immunoSEQ multiplex PCR, yet TCRdb's version contains in-frame clones alone and is incomplete. The sample has 200,000 to 250,000 clones, 70% to 90% seen once. The sample comprised peripheral blood. All receptors derive from a woman aged 50 to 60 with acute or convalescent COVID-19.

J is TRBJ2-2 and V is TRBV6-5, with 7 bases fitting TRBD1. This CDR3 has 16 amino acids. CDR1 and CDR2 (germline): MNHEY, SVGAGI. V trimming: 4 bases; J trimming: 4 bases; junction bases outside the gene matches: 9. CDR3 coding DNA: TGTGCCAGCAGTTGGCAGGGGGACCTCCGCACCGGGGAGCTGTTTTTT. It codes for CASSWQGDLRTGELFF.

The gene calls are TRBV7-9 and TRBJ2-2; D call uncertain. V lost 7 bases to trimming and J lost 3 bases, with 9 bases between them. The CDR3 runs to 13 residues. Germline V CDR1 and CDR2: SEHNR, FQNEAQ (reference sequence). CDR3 coding DNA: TGTGCCAGCATAATAACTCACACCGGGGAGCTGTTTTTT. This codes for CASIITHTGELFF. Filled out from reference TRBV7-9 and TRBJ2-2, the complete variable domain reads DTGVSQNPRHKITKRGQNVTFRCDPISEHNRLYWYRQTLGQGPEFLTYFQNEAQLEKSRLLSDRFSAERPKGSFSTLEIQRTEQGDSAMYLCASIITHTGELFFGEGSRLTVL.

This sequence joins TRBV4-1 and TRBJ2-5, with D possibly being TRBD2 (6 bases). Germline CDR1 is MGHRA and CDR2 is YSYEKL. Deletions cut 5 bases from V and 2 bases from J, with 15 bases between. The CDR3 sequence is 15 residues long. CDR3 sequence reads: CASSARLVPQETQYF. The DNA for the CDR3 is TGCGCCAGCAGCGCCCGACTAGTCCCACAAGAGACCCAGTACTTC.

The chain uses TRBV5-8 and TRBJ2-1; 7 positions match TRBD2. In germline, CDR1 is SGHTS, CDR2 YDEGEE. Trimming at V came to 2 bases and at J to 4 bases, leaving 6 bases not matched to a gene. The CDR3 contains 15 residues. The CDR3, as DNA: TGTGCCAGCAGCTTCCCAGGGAGGGGATACAATGAGCAGTTCTTC. This codes for CASSFPGRGYNEQFF.

The V and J genes are TRBV18 and TRBJ1-3; D uncertain. The V gene lost 2 bases and the J gene lost 0 bases, with 8 bases spanning the gap. The CDR3 consists of 15 residues. The germline CDR1 and CDR2 sequences are KGHSH and LQKENI. For the CDR3, the DNA is TGTGCCAGCTCACCATCGGGTGACTCTGGAAACACCATATATTTT. Protein product: CASSPSGDSGNTIYF. Full variable domain (outside the CDR3, taken from reference TRBV18 and TRBJ1-3): NAGVMQNPRHLVRRRGQEARLRCSPMKGHSHVYWYRQLPEEGLKFMVYLQKENIIDESGMPKERFSAEFPKEGPSILRIQQVVRGDSAAYFCASSPSGDSGNTIYFGEGSWLTVV.

V and J are TRBV7-2 and TRBJ1-3; a possible D gene is TRBD1 (5 bases). Deletions cut 4 bases from V and 14 bases from J, with 24 bases between. CDR1 SGHTA and CDR2 FQGNSA come from the germline V gene. CDR3 length: 15 residues. CDR3 loop: CASSSRRARASRLYF. CDR3 DNA sequence: TGTGCCAGCAGCTCCCGCAGGGCCCGGGCCTCCCGTTTATATTTT. Looking up the rest from reference TRBV7-2 and TRBJ1-3 gives the full variable domain: GAGVSQSPSNKVTEKGKDVELRCDPISGHTALYWYRQSLGQGLEFLIYFQGNSAPDKSGLPSDRFSAERTGGSVSTLTIQRTQQEDSAVYLCASSSRRARASRLYFGEGSWLTVV.

The CDR3 region is CASSWRQGAVEKLFF. CDR3 nucleotides: TGTGCCAGCAGCTGGAGACAGGGAGCTGTTGAAAAACTGTTTTTT. The rearrangement links TRBV11-2 to TRBJ1-4, with TRBD1 matching 7 bases. Unmatched junction bases numbered 9, after V lost 4 bases and J lost 7 bases. This CDR3 comprises 15 residues. Germline V lookup: CDR1 SGHAT, CDR2 FQNNGV.

The V call is TRBV30, the J call TRBJ2-5; D call uncertain. Germline V gene lookup returns CDR1 GTSNPN and CDR2 SVGIG (reference sequence). V was shortened by 8 bases and J by 5 bases, with 18 bases between the two germline ends. CDR3 size: 13 residues. This CDR3 is CALQSPALETQYF. The CDR3 bases are TGTGCCCTCCAGTCTCCCGCCTTGGAGACCCAGTACTTC.

V is TRBV5-5 and J is TRBJ1-1, with a weak D call TRBD1 (5 bases). Trimming cost V 1 base and J 5 bases, with 12 bases left between them. Germline V gene sequence: CDR1 SGHKS, CDR2 YYEKEE (reference sequence). There are 14 residues in the CDR3. DNA of the CDR3: TGTGCCAGCAGCTTGTTACAGGCCGTAACTGAAGCTTTCTTT. Translated, it gives CASSLLQAVTEAFF.

The chain couples TRBV4-1 to TRBJ2-1; TRBD1 matches at 8 bases. CDR1 MGHRA and CDR2 YSYEKL come from the germline V gene. The length of the CDR3 is 14 residues. Trimming at V came to 4 bases and at J to 10 bases, leaving 9 bases not matched to a gene. This chain's CDR3 is CASSPTDRAGEQFF. DNA for the CDR3: TGCGCCAGCAGCCCGACGGACAGGGCGGGAGAGCAGTTCTTC.

Only a few counts were recorded for this clone. The CDR3 sequence: CASSLFGGPEAGELFF. The CDR3 region has the DNA TGTGCCAGCAGCTTATTCGGTGGGCCAGAAGCTGGGGAGCTGTTTTTT. The chain carries TRBV7-6 and TRBJ2-2; the D is unclear. In germline, CDR1 is SGHVS, CDR2 FNYEAQ. This CDR3 comprises 16 residues. V lost 2 bases, J lost 8 bases, and 18 bases lay in between.

The chain uses TRBV5-6 and TRBJ2-1, with D maybe TRBD2 (6 bases). Trimming left V 0 bases short and J 9 bases short, with 16 bases between. The CDR3 spans 15 residues. The germline gives CDR1 SGHDT, CDR2 YYEEEE. CDR3 coding DNA: TGTGCCAGCAGCTTGGCCGGACGGGAGTATACTGAGCAGTTCTTC. The encoded protein is CASSLAGREYTEQFF.

This clone was counted only a few times. The V and J genes are TRBV24-1 and TRBJ2-7; 7 positions agree with TRBD2. V lost 5 bases, J lost 1 base, and 10 bases stayed unmatched. Germline CDR1 and CDR2: KGHDR and SFDVKD. The CDR3 runs to 16 residues. CDR3 coding DNA: TGTGCCACCAGTGGTCCCACTAGCGAATTATCCTACGAGCAGTACTTC. This codes for CATSGPTSELSYEQYF.

The rearrangement joins TRBV2 to TRBJ1-2; possibly TRBD1 for D (6 bases). Germline loops: CDR1 SNHLY, CDR2 FYNNEI. The CDR3 sequence is 14 residues long. Trimming pared 5 bases from V and 3 bases from J, leaving 13 bases between. The CDR3 reads CASSTPTGYYGYTF. The CDR3 coding sequence is TGTGCCAGCAGTACTCCGACAGGTTACTATGGCTACACCTTC.

The genes are TRBV29-1 and TRBJ1-1; possibly TRBD1 for D (5 bases). V gave up 4 bases and J gave up 1 base, with 10 bases separating them. This CDR3 contains 13 residues. Germline V gene lookup returns CDR1 SQVTM and CDR2 ANQGSEA. CDR3 loop: CSVAFRGNTEAFF. The CDR3 region has the DNA TGCAGCGTTGCTTTTAGGGGGAACACTGAAGCTTTCTTT.

The rearrangement links TRBV6-6 to TRBJ1-1, with D tentatively TRBD1 (6 bases). Per germline, CDR1 MNHNY and CDR2 SVGAGI (reference sequence). The CDR3 is made up of 15 amino acids. V lost 1 base to trimming and J lost 1 base, with 10 bases between them. The CDR3 DNA reads as TGTGCCAGCAGTTACTTTGGGACACCGAACACTGAAGCTTTCTTT. It yields the protein CASSYFGTPNTEAFF.

V and J are TRBV19 and TRBJ1-5; no firm D call. V lost 5 bases to trimming and J lost 0 bases, with 11 bases between them. This CDR3 region has 15 residues. Germline-derived CDR1 and CDR2 are LNHDA and SQIVND (reference sequence). The CDR3 coding sequence is TGTGCCAGTAGTTTAACCCACTATAGCAATCAGCCCCAGCATTTT. Residues: CASSLTHYSNQPQHF.

CDR3 nucleotide sequence: TGTGCCACCAGTGATCCTCAGGGATTTGGCGGGGAGCTGTTTTTT. It encodes CATSDPQGFGGELFF. The V call is TRBV24-1, the J call TRBJ2-2; D perhaps matches TRBD1 (5 bases). Looked up from germline, CDR1 is KGHDR and CDR2 is SFDVKD. The CDR3 is 15 amino acids. The V gene lost 3 bases and the J gene lost 7 bases, with 14 bases spanning the gap.

This clone came up once. The V call is TRBV7-2, the J call TRBJ2-1; possibly TRBD2 for D (5 bases). The germline gives CDR1 SGHTA, CDR2 FQGNSA. The CDR3 is 16 amino acids. V was trimmed by 1 base and J by 0 bases, leaving 10 bases between them. The CDR3 is CASSLVSSGSYNEQFF. The CDR3 coding sequence is TGTGCCAGCAGCTTAGTGTCGAGCGGCTCCTACAATGAGCAGTTCTTC.

The rearrangement links TRBV12-1 to TRBJ2-4; whether TRBD1, the table's D call, matches the DNA was not checked. TRBV12-1 is deemed a pseudogene. The CDR3 extends over 14 amino acids. CDR3 nucleotide sequence: TGTGCCAGCAGCCCGGACAGAGACAAAAACATTCAGTACTTC. It yields the protein CASSPDRDKNIQYF.

The rearrangement joins TRBV7-2 to TRBJ1-2; 7 bases agree with TRBD1. The ends lost 5 bases at V and 6 bases at J; junction bases unmatched: 6. CDR1 is SGHTA and CDR2 is FQGNSA in the germline V gene. The CDR3 loop spans 13 amino acids. CDR3 region: CASSLGGRDGYTF. CDR3 DNA: TGTGCCAGCAGCCTAGGGGGCAGGGATGGCTACACCTTC.

V and J are TRBV12-1 and TRBJ2-5; TRBD2 is the table's D call, not checked against the DNA. TRBV12-1 represents a pseudogene. The CDR3 sequence is 15 residues long. The chain's CDR3 is CASSPGLAGQETQYF. CDR3 nucleotide sequence: TGTGCCAGCAGCCCCGGACTAGCGGGCCAAGAGACCCAGTACTTC.

This chain joins TRBV9 and TRBJ2-7; 7 bases are a match to TRBD1. From germline, CDR1 is SGDLS and CDR2 YYNGEE. Trimming removed 4 bases from V and 6 bases from J; junction bases left unmatched: 10. The CDR3 loop spans 14 amino acids. The CDR3 loop is CASSRDSWTAEQYF. CDR3 in DNA: TGTGCCAGCAGCAGGGACAGTTGGACGGCCGAGCAGTACTTC.

The chain carries TRBV6-4 and TRBJ2-1; maybe TRBD2 (5 bases). The length of the CDR3 is 17 residues. The germline V gene encodes CDR1 MRHNA and CDR2 SNTAGT. V was shortened by 6 bases and J by 0 bases, with 18 bases between the two germline ends. This CDR3 reads CASSARRNPDSYNEQFF. The CDR3 DNA is TGTGCCAGCAGCGCCCGGAGGAACCCCGACTCCTACAATGAGCAGTTCTTC.

The chain uses TRBV6-5 and TRBJ1-3, with D perhaps matching TRBD1 (5 bases). CDR3 size: 14 residues. The germline V and J ends were trimmed by 6 bases and 0 bases, with 9 bases remaining between them. Germline loops: CDR1 MNHEY, CDR2 SVGAGI. CDR3 protein: CASRGTSSGNTIYF. CDR3 DNA sequence: TGTGCCAGCAGGGGGACTAGCTCTGGAAACACCATATATTTT.

J is TRBJ2-1 and V is TRBV18, with D perhaps matching TRBD1 (5 bases). The CDR3 extends over 14 amino acids. The V and J ends lost 8 bases and 8 bases respectively, with 19 bases between them. In germline, CDR1 is KGHSH, CDR2 LQKENI. CDR3 residues: CASHRPLQVHEQFF. CDR3 DNA sequence: TGTGCCAGCCACCGGCCCTTACAGGTCCATGAGCAGTTCTTC.